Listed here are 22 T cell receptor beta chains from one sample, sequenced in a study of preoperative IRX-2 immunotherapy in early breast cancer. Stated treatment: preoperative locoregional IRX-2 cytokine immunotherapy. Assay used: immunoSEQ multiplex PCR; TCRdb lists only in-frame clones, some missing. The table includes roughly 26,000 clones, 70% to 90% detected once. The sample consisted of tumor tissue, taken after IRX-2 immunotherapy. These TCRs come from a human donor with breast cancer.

The CDR3 DNA sequence: TGTGCCAGCAGCGGCGCCCTCTACTACAATGAGCAGTTCTTC. It translates to CASSGALYYNEQFF. This chain joins TRBV27 and TRBJ2-1, with no clear D. V lost 6 bases to trimming and J lost 3 bases, with 12 bases between them. Germline CDR1 and CDR2: MNHEY and SMNVEV (reference sequence). CDR3 length: 14 residues.

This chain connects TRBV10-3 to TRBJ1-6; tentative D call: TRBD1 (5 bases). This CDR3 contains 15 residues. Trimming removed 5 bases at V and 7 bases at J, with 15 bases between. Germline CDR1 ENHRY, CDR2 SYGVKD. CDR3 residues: CAISLDDRLNSPLHF. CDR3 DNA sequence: TGTGCCATCAGTCTTGATGACAGACTAAATTCACCCCTCCACTTT.

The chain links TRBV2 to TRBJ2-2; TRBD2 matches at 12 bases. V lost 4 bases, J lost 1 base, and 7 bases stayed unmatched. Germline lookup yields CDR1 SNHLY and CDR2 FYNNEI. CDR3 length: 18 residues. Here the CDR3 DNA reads TGTGCCAGCAGTGGGGATCTAGCGGGGGGGAAGAACACCGGGGAGCTGTTTTTT. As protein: CASSGDLAGGKNTGELFF.

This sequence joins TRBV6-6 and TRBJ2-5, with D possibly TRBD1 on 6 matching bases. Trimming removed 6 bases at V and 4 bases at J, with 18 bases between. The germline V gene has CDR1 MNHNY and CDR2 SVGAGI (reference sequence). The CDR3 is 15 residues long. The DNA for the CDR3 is TGTGCCAGCAGCTCCTTCAGGGGCGGAGGAGAGACCCAGTACTTC. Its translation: CASSSFRGGGETQYF.

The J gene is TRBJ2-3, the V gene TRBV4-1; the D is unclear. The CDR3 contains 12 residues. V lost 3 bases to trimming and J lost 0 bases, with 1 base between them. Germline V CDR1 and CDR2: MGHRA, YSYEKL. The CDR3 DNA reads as TGCGCCAGCAGCCAGAGCACAGATACGCAGTATTTT. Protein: CASSQSTDTQYF.

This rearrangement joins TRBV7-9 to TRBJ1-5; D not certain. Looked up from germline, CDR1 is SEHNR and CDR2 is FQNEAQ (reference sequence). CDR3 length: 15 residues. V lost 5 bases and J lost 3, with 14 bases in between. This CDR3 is CASSHAAGFNQPQHF. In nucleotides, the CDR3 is TGTGCCAGCAGCCACGCGGCGGGATTCAATCAGCCCCAGCATTTT.

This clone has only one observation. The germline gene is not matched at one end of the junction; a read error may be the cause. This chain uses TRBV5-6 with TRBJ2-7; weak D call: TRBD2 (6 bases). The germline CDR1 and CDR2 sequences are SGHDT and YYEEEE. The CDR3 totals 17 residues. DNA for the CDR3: TGTGCCAGCAGCTTGCGGATGGGACGGGAGAGCTCCTACAAGCAGTACTTC. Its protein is CASSLRMGRESSYKQYF.

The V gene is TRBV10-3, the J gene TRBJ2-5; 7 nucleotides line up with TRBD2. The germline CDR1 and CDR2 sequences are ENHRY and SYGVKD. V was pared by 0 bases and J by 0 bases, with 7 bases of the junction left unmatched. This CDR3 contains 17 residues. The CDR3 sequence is CAISESVERGYQETQYF. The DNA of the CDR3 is TGTGCCATCAGTGAGTCGGTTGAGCGGGGATACCAAGAGACCCAGTACTTC.

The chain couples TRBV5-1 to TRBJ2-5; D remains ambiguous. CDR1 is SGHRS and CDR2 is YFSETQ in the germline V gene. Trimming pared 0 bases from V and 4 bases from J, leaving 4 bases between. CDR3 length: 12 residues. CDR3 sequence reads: CASSLDLETQYF. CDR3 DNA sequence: TGCGCCAGCAGCTTGGACTTAGAGACCCAGTACTTC.

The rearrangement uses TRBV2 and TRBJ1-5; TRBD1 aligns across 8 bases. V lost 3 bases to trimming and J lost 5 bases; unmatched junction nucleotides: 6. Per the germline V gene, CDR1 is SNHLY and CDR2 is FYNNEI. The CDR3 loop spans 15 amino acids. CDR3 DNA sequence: TGTGCCAGCAGTGAGGGCAGGGGGCGATATCAGCCCCAGCATTTT. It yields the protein CASSEGRGRYQPQHF.

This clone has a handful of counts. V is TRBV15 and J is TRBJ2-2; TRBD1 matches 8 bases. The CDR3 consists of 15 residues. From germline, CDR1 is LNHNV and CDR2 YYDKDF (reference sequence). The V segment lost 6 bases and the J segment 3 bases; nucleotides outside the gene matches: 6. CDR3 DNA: TGTGCCACCAGGTCACAGGGGGACGACACCGGGGAGCTGTTTTTT. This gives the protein CATRSQGDDTGELFF.

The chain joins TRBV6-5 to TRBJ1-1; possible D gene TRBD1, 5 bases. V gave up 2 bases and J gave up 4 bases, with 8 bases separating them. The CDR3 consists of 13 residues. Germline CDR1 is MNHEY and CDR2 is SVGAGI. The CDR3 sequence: CASSYRGFTEAFF. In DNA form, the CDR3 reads TGTGCCAGCAGTTACCGGGGGTTCACTGAAGCTTTCTTT.

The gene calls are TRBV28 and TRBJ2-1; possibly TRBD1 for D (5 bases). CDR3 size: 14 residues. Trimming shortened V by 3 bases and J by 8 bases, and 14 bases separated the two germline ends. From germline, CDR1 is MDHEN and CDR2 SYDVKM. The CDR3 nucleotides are TGTGCCAGCAGTTTCTTCCAGGGTCCCCATGAGCAGTTCTTC. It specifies CASSFFQGPHEQFF.

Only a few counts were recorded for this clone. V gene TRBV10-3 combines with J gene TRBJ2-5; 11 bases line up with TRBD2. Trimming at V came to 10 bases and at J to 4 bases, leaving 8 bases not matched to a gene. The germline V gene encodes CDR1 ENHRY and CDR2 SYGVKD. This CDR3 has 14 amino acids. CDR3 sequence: CATVSGGARETQYF. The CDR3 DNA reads TGTGCCACAGTTAGCGGGGGGGCACGAGAGACCCAGTACTTC.

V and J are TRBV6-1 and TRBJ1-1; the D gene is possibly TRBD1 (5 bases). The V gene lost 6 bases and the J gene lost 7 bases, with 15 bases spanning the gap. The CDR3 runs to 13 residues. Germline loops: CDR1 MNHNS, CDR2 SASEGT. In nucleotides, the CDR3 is TGTGCCAGCAGGACCAACAGGAACCGTGAAGCTTTCTTT. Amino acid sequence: CASRTNRNREAFF.

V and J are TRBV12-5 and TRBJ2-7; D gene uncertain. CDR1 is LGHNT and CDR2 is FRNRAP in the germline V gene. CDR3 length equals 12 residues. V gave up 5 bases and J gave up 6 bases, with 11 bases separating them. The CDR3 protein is CASGPPVGEQYF. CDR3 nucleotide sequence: TGTGCTAGTGGTCCCCCCGTGGGCGAGCAGTACTTC.

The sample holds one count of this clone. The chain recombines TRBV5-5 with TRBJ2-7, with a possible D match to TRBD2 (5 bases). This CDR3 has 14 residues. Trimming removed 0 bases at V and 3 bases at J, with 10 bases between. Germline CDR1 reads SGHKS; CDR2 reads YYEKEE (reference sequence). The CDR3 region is CASSLAEGNYEQYF. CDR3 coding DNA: TGTGCCAGCAGCTTGGCAGAGGGTAACTACGAGCAGTACTTC.

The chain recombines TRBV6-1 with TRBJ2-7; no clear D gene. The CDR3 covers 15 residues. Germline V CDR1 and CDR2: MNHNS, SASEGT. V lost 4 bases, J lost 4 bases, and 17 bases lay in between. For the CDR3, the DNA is TGTGCCAGCAGTGGGGGATCGGGTGCCTTATACGAGCAGTACTTC. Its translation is CASSGGSGALYEQYF.

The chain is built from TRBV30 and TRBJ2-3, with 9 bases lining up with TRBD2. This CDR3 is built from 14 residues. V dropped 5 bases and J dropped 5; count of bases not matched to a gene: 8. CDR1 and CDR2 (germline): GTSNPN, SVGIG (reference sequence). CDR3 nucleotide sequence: TGTGCCTGGTATGAACCGACTAGCGGAGATACGCAGTATTTT. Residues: CAWYEPTSGDTQYF.

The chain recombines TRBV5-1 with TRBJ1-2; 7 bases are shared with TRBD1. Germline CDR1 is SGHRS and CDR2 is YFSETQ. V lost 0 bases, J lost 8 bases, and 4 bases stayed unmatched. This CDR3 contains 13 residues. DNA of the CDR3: TGCGCCAGCAGCTTGGAGGGGGCGATCGGCTACACCTTC. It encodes CASSLEGAIGYTF.

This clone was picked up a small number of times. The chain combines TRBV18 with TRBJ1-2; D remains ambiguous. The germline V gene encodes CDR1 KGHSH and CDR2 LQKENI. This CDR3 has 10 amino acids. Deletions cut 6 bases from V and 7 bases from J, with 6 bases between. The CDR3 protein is CASSPGGYTF. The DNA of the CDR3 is TGTGCCAGCTCTCCCGGTGGCTACACCTTC.

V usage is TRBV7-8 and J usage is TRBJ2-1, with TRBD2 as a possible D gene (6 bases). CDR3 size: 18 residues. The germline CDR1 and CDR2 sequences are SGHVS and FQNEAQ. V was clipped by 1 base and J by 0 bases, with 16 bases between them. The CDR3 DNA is TGTGCCAGCAGCTTAGTATTCGGTAGCGGCAGCTCCTACAATGAGCAGTTCTTC. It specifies CASSLVFGSGSSYNEQFF.